This T cell receptor beta chain was captured by sequencing in a study of CD8+CD57+ T cells in acquired aplastic anemia. It was genomic DNA that served as the template for profiling TCR beta VDJ and CDR3. MiXCR, run by TCRdb on the reads, gives a single entry per CDR3 protein. The data contain hundreds of thousands of distinct CDR3 sequences, 60% to 80% of them seen just once; the ten biggest clones take up 3.5% to 4.5%. The CDR3 runs 17 residues. Germline assignment: CDR1 SGHKS and CDR2 YYEKEE (reference sequence). The V end was cut by 2 bases, the J end by 2 bases, with 18 bases between. V usage is TRBV5-5 and J usage is TRBJ2-3; a weak D match, TRBD2 (6 bases). Sequencing was performed on sorted CD4+, CD8+, or CD8+CD57+ T cells (not recorded which) from PBMCs. The clonotype originates from a human donor in good health, serving as a control. CDR3 nucleotides: TGTGCCAGCAGCTTAGCGGGTCCAGGGATAGTCACAGATACGCAGTATTTT. Its translation is CASSLAGPGIVTDTQYF.